This entry lists 10 T cell receptor beta chains sequenced from one sample in a study of CD8+ T cells in alopecia areata. On the basis of CD4, CD8alpha, NKG2D, NKG2ACE and other markers, pooled cutaneous lymph node cells were sorted. Sequencing templates came from extracted RNA that was reverse transcribed into cDNA. Measured with immunoSEQ multiplex PCR; TCRdb has only the in-frame clones, and not every one. The repertoire has over 250,000 clones, none seen only once; the ten largest take 1.2%. The sample comprised CD4+ T cells sorted from a lymph node. The receptors here all came from a C3H/HeJ mouse with alopecia areata. The strain's MHC haplotype is H2-k.

This clone was seen more than once but under ten times. Gene names are the mouse ones. From the germline J gene comes the end of the CDR3, since the read stops 4 residues before it. The rearrangement links TRBV13-3 to TRBJ2-1; TRBD1 matches 7 bases. J gave up 1 base and V 7 bases, and 2 bases lay outside the gene matches. Germline V gene data show CDR1 as NNHDY and CDR2 as SYVADS. The CDR3 length is 13 residues. The CDR3 spells CASQGQNYAEQFF. The sequenced part of the CDR3 DNA is TGTGCCAGCCAGGGACAGAACTATGCT.

This clone came up a few times. Any gene name here is a mouse gene name. The CDR3 end is not reached by the read, which stops 4 residues before it; the germline J gene fills it in. This sequence joins TRBV17 and TRBJ2-7; D possibly corresponds to TRBD1 (6 bases). Trimming took 5 bases from V and 2 from J, leaving 13 bases between them. The CDR3 is made up of 14 amino acids. Germline CDR1 MNHDT, CDR2 YYDKIL. The DNA read from the CDR3 is TGTGCTAGCAGTGGTCCAGGGGATCCCTAT. Translated: CASSGPGDPY. The whole CDR3 reads CASSGPGDPYEQYF.

This clone showed up just a few times. Gene and germline names: mouse. With the read ending 4 residues before the CDR3 end, the germline J gene is used to fill in that end. Other nucleotide sequences in the sample specify the same CDR3. The gene calls are TRBV31 and TRBJ2-7; D gene ambiguous. Germline V CDR1 and CDR2: GKSSPN, SITVG. This CDR3 has 13 residues. V was clipped by 0 bases and J by 0 bases, with 6 bases between them. Incomplete CDR3 DNA: TGTGCCTGGAGTCTCCAGAGCTCCTAT. This gives the protein CAWSLQSSY. The whole CDR3 region reads CAWSLQSSYEQYF.

Notes on this clone: Germline and genes here are mouse. The CDR3 goes on 4 residues after the read ends, and that part is filled in from the germline J gene. The chain couples TRBV19 to TRBJ1-2, with 8 bases matching TRBD1. The CDR3 runs 14 residues. Germline assignment: CDR1 FNHDT and CDR2 SITEND (reference sequence). The covered CDR3 bases are TGTGCCAGCAGCCCGGGACAGGCCGGGTCC. Translation gives CASSPGQAGS. The whole CDR3 is CASSPGQAGSDYTF.

In this sample, this clone turned up a few times. Mouse names are used for the genes. Partial CDR3 DNA: TGTGCCAGCAGTATAAGGGACAGAACCTATAATTCGCCC. Translated: CASSIRDRTYNSP. The CDR3 as a whole reads CASSIRDRTYNSPLYF. V gene TRBV19 combines with J gene TRBJ1-6, with 7 bases matching TRBD1. The CDR3 is cut off 3 residues early in the read; its end comes from the germline J gene. TRBJ1-6 is placed among ORFs of uncertain function. The CDR3 length is 16 residues. Germline CDR1 FNHDT, CDR2 SITEND (reference sequence). J gave up 2 bases and V 1 base, and 3 bases lay outside the gene matches.

This clone was observed a handful of times. The listed genes are named as in mouse. The read terminates 4 residues before the CDR3 end, so the remaining end is supplied by the germline J gene. This chain uses TRBV13-1 with TRBJ2-7; 9 bases line up with TRBD2. This CDR3 is 14 amino acids long. Germline assignment: CDR1 NSHNY and CDR2 SYGAGN. CDR3 DNA (partial): TGTGCCAGCAGTGGTGGGACTGGGCGGTAT. Translated, it gives CASSGGTGRY. The CDR3, in full, reads CASSGGTGRYEQYF.

The sample holds a few counts of this clone. The gene symbols are mouse symbols. From the germline J gene comes the end of the CDR3, since the read stops 4 residues before it. At the DNA level, this CDR3 is encoded by other sequences in the same sample as well. The chain employs TRBV5 and TRBJ2-3; the match to TRBD1 covers 11 bases. The V segment lost 4 bases and the J segment 0 bases; nucleotides outside the gene matches: 3. Germline assignment: CDR1 LGHNA and CDR2 YNLKQL (reference sequence). The CDR3 runs 16 residues. The CDR3 DNA, read in part, is TGTGCCAGCAGCCTCGGACAGGGGGCTAGTGCAGAA. Protein sequence: CASSLGQGASAE. The CDR3 in full is CASSLGQGASAETLYF.

About this clone: Genes and germline come from the mouse. The read halts 4 residues ahead of the CDR3 end, with the missing end drawn from the germline J gene. Additional DNA sequences in this sample encode the identical CDR3. The chain employs TRBV1 and TRBJ2-7; 7 nucleotides match TRBD2. V gave up 4 bases and J gave up 0 bases; unmatched junction bases: 0. This CDR3 has 13 residues. Germline lookup yields CDR1 NSQYPW and CDR2 LRSPGD (reference sequence). This CDR3 is CTCSGLGSYEQYF. The DNA read from the CDR3 is TGCACCTGCAGTGGACTGGGCTCCTAT.

Of note for this clone: Each gene name is a mouse one. The CDR3 is cut off 4 residues early in the read; its end comes from the germline J gene. This chain connects TRBV31 to TRBJ2-4, with 11 nucleotides matching TRBD2. The CDR3 is made up of 14 amino acids. CDR1 is GKSSPN and CDR2 is SITVG in the germline V gene. The V gene end was trimmed by 5 bases and the J gene end by 0 bases; junction bases not matched to a gene: 1. CDR3 bases read: TGTGCCTGGGGACTGGGGGGCAGTCAAAAC. As protein: CAWGLGGSQN. The CDR3 as a whole reads CAWGLGGSQNTLYF.

A note on this clone: Mouse gene names and germline throughout. The CDR3 end falls 4 residues outside the read, so it is completed with the germline J gene. This CDR3 is also generated by other DNA sequences in the sample. The J gene is TRBJ2-7, the V gene TRBV17; 11 nucleotides align to TRBD2. The CDR3 totals 15 residues. Per germline, CDR1 MNHDT and CDR2 YYDKIL. CDR3 bases read: TGTGCTAGCAGTAGGGGGGGACTGGGGGATTAT. It yields the protein CASSRGGLGDY. The full CDR3 protein is CASSRGGLGDYEQYF.